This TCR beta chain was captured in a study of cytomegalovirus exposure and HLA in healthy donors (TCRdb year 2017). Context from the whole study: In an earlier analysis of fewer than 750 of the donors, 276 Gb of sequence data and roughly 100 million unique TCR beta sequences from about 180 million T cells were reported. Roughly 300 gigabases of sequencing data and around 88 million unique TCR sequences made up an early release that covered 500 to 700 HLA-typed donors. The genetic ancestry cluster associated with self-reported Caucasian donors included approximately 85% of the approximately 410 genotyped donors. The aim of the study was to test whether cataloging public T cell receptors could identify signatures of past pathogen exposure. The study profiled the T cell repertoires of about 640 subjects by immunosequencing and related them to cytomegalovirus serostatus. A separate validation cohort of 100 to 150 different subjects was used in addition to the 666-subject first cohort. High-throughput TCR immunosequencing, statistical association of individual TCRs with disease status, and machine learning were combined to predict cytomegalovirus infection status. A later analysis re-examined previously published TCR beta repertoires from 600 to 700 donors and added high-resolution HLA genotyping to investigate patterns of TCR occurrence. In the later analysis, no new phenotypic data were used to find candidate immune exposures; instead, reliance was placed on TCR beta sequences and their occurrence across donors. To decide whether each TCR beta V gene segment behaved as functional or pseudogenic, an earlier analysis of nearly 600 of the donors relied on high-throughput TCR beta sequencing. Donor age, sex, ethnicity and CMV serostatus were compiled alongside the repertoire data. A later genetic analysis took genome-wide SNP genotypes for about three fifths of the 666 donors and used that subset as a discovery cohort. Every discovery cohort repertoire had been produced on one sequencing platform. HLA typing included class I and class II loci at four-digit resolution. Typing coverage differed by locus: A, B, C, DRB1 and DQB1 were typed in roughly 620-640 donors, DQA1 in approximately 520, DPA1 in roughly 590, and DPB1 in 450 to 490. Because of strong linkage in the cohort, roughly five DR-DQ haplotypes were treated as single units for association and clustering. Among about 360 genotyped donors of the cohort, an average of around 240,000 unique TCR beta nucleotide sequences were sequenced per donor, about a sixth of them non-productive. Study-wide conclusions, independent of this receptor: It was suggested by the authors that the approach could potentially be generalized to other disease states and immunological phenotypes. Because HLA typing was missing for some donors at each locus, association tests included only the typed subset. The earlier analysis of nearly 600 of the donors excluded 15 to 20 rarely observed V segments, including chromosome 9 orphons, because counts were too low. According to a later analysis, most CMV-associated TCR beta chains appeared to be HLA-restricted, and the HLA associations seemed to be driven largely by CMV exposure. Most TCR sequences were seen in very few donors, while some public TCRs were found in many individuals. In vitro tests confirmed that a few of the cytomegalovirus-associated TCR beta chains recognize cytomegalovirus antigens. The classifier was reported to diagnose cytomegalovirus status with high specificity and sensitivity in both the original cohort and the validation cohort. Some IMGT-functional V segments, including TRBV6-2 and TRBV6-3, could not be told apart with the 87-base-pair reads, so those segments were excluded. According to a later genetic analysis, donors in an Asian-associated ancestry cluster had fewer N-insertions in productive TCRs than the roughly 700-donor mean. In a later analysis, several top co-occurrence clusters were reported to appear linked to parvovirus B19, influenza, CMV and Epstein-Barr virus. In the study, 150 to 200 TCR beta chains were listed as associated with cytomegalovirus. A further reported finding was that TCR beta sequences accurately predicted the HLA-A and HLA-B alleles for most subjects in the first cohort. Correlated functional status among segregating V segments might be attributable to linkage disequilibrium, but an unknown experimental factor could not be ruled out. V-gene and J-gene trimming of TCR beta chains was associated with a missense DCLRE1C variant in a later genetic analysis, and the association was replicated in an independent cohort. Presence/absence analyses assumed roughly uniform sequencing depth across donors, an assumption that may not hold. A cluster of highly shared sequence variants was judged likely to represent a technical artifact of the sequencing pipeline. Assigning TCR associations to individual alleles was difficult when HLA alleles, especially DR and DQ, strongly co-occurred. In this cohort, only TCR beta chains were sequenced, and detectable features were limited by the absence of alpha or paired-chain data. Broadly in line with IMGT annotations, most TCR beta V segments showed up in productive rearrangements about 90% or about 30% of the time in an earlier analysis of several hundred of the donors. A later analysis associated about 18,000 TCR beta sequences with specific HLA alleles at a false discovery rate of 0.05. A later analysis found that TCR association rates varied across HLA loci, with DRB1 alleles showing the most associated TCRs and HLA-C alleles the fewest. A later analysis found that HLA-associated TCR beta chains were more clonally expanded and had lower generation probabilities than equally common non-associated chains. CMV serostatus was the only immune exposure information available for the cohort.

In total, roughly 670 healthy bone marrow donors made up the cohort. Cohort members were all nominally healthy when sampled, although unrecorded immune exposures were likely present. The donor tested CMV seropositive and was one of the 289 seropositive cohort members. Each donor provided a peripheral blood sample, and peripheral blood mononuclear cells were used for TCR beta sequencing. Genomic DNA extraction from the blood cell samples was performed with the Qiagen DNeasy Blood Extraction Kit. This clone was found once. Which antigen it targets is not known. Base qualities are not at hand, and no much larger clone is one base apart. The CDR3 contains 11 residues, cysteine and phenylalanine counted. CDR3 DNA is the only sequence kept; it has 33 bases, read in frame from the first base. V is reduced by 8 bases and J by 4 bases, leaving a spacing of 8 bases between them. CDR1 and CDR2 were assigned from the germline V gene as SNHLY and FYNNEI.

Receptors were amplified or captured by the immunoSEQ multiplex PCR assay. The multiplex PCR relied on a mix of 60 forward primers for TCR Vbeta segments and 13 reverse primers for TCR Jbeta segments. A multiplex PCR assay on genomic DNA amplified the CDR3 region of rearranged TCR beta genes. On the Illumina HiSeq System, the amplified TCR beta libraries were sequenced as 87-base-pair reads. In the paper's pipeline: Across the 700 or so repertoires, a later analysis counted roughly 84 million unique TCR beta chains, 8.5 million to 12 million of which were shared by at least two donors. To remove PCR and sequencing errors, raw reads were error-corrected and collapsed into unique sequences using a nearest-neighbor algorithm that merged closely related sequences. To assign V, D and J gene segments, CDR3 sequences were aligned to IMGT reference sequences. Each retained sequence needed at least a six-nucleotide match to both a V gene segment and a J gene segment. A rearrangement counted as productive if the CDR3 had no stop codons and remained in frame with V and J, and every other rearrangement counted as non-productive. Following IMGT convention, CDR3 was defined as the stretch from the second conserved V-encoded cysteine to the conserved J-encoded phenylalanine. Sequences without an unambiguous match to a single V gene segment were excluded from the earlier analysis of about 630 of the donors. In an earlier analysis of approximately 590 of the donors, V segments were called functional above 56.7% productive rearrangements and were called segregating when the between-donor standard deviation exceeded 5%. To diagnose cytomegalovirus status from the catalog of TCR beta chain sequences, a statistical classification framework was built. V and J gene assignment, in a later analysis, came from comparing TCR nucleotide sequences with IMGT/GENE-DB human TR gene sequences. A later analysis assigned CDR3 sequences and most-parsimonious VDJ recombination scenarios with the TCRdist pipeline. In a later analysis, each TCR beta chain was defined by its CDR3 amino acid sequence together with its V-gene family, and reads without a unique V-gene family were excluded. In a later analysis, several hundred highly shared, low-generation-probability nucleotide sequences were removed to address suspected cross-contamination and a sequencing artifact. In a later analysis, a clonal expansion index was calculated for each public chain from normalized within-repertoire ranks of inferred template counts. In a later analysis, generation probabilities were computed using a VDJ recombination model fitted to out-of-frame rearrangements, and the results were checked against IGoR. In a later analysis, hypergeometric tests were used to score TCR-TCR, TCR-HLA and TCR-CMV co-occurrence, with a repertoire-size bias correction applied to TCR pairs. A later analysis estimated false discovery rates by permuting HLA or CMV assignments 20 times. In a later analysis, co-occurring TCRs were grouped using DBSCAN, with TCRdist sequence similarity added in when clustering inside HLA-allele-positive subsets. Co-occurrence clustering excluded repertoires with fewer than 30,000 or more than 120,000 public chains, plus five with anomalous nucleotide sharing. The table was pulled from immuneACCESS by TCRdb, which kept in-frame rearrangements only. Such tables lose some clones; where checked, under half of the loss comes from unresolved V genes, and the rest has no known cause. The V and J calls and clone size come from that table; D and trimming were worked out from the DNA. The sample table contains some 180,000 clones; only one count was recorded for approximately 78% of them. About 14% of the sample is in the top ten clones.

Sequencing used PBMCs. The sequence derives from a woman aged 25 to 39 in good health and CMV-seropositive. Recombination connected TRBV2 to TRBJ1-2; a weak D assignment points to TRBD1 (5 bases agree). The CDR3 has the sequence CASRGTYGYTF. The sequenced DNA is TGTGCCAGCCGGGGGACCTATGGCTACACCTTC.